Reported below is one T cell receptor beta chain. No antigen is known for it. These data originate in a study of cytomegalovirus exposure and HLA in healthy donors. Study-wide findings and caveats: The study listed roughly 160 cytomegalovirus-associated TCR beta chains. In vitro assays verified that three CMV-associated chains recognized CMV antigens specifically. The tendency of first-cohort TCR clusters to co-occur in the 100 to 150 validation repertoires was identified by a subsequent analysis.

Clones were sequenced by immunoSEQ multiplex PCR, and TCRdb holds only the in-frame ones, with some missing. The sample consists of roughly 150,000 clones, 91% of them appearing once. Among the roughly 120 subjects of the validation cohort, separate from the approximately 670-subject first cohort, were the donors. Germline values: CDR1 GTSNPN, CDR2 SVGIG (reference sequence). V lost 1 base and J lost 5; bases outside the gene matches: 5. The CDR3 sequence is 16 residues long. This clonotype was obtained from a man between 18 and 29 years old in good health and CMV-seronegative. The chain couples TRBV30 to TRBJ2-3; 14 bases are a match to TRBD2. The sample taken for sequencing was PBMCs. The CDR3 is CAWSGLAGGPRDTQYF. CDR3 coding DNA: TGTGCCTGGAGTGGACTAGCGGGGGGGCCAAGAGATACGCAGTATTTT.